This T cell receptor (beta chain) was sequenced during a study of spatial heterogeneity in lung cancer. Notes on the study in general: Intratumoral expanded alpha and beta TCR counts were found to track tumor mutation counts.

In its sample, this clonotype ranks as medium-sized (0.01 to 0.1%). Its target is unknown. Since the library was made to target alpha chains, this beta chain is a stray read and its abundance is not meaningful. Each CDR3 protein is one row after TCRdb ran MiXCR on the 5' RACE reads. Of roughly 5,700 distinct CDR3 sequences listed, about 8% were seen once; the top ten hold around 28%. This CDR3 has 11 residues. V was shortened by 3 bases and J by 0 bases, with 1 base between the two germline ends. From germline, CDR1 is DFQATT and CDR2 SNEGSKA (reference sequence). Time point noted: sample taken at primary tumor resection.

This chain links TRBV20-1 with TRBJ2-3; D unclear. The input for sequencing was lung tumor tissue, taken at surgery. The origin of this receptor is a female donor with early-stage non-small cell lung cancer. The CDR3 here is CSASSTDTQYF. CDR3 sequence (DNA): TGCAGTGCTAGCAGCACAGATACGCAGTATTTT.